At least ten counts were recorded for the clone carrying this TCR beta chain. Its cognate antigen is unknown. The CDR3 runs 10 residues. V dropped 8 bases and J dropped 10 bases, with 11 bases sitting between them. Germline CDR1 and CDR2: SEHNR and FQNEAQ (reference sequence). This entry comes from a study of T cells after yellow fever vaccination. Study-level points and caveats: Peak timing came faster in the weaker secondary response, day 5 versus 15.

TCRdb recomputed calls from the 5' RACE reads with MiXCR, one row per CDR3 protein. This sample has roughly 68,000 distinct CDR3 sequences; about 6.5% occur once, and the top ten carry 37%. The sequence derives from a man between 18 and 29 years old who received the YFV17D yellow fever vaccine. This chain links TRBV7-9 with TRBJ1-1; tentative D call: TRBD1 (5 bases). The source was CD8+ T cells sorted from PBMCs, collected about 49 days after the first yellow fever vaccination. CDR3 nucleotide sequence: TGTGCCAGCGATGGACAACGAGCTTTCTTT. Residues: CASDGQRAFF.